The 14 T cell receptor beta chains given below trace back to one sample, sequenced in a study of control samples from healthy donors and cancer patients. TCRdb keeps only in-frame clones here, not all; method: immunoSEQ multiplex PCR. The table shows some 76,000 clones, with approximately 88% occurring only once. The sequencing input was PBMCs. These TCRs come from a woman in her forties or fifties with colorectal cancer.

By share of the sample, this clone is medium-sized. The CDR3 region has the DNA TGTGCCAGCAGTTCCGCGGACAGGAACTATGGCTACACCTTC. It is translated as CASSSADRNYGYTF. The V call is TRBV6-6, the J call TRBJ1-2; 7 bases align to TRBD1. The length of the CDR3 is 14 residues. V lost 4 bases and J lost 2; bases outside the gene matches: 4. Germline V gene lookup returns CDR1 MNHNY and CDR2 SVGAGI (reference sequence).

The chain uses TRBV12-3 or TRBV12-4 and TRBJ1-5; D ambiguous. There are 11 residues in the CDR3. V was cut by 7 bases and J by 9 bases, with 10 bases left in between. This CDR3 reads CASTFRGPQHF. The CDR3 bases are TGTGCCAGCACCTTTCGGGGGCCCCAGCATTTT.

The V and J genes are TRBV28 and TRBJ1-1; D is ambiguous. Per germline, CDR1 MDHEN and CDR2 SYDVKM. Trimming shortened V by 6 bases and J by 4 bases, and 12 bases separated the two germline ends. The CDR3 runs to 13 residues. The CDR3 here is CASSRAVLTEAFF. The CDR3 region has the DNA TGTGCCAGCAGCCGGGCAGTTCTCACTGAAGCTTTCTTT.

V and J are TRBV27 and TRBJ1-2; weak D call: TRBD1 (6 bases). CDR1 is MNHEY and CDR2 is SMNVEV in the germline V gene (reference sequence). The V end lost 2 bases, the J end lost 0 bases, and 10 bases lay between the germline ends. The CDR3 has 15 residues. CDR3 in amino acids: CASSLLAGANYGYTF. In DNA form, the CDR3 reads TGTGCCAGCAGTTTACTGGCAGGGGCTAACTATGGCTACACCTTC.

This chain links TRBV12-3 or TRBV12-4 with TRBJ2-5; D gene unclear. V was pared by 5 bases and J by 1 base, with 8 bases between. The CDR3 has 13 amino acids. DNA for the CDR3: TGTGCCAGCAGTCGAAACGGCCAAGAGACCCAGTACTTC. As protein: CASSRNGQETQYF.

V usage is TRBV11-1 and J usage is TRBJ1-2; 7 bases agree with TRBD1. This CDR3 has 13 amino acids. The J segment lost 3 bases and the V segment lost 6 bases, leaving 4 bases of the junction unmatched. The germline V gene has CDR1 SGHAT and CDR2 FQDESV (reference sequence). Here the CDR3 reads CASRGQGDYGYTF. The CDR3 DNA follows: TGTGCCAGCAGGGGGCAGGGGGACTATGGCTACACCTTC.

V usage is TRBV5-1 and J usage is TRBJ1-2, with D possibly TRBD1 on 6 matching bases. Germline CDR1 is SGHRS and CDR2 is YFSETQ. V shed 4 bases and J shed 6 bases, with 10 bases lying between them. CDR3 length: 12 residues. The CDR3 sequence: CASSVYRDGYTF. The CDR3 DNA sequence: TGCGCCAGCAGCGTATACAGGGATGGCTACACCTTC.

The chain couples TRBV19 to TRBJ2-3; the match to TRBD2 covers 9 bases. The CDR3 runs to 16 residues. CDR1 is LNHDA and CDR2 is SQIVND in the germline V gene (reference sequence). V lost 0 bases and J lost 2; bases outside the gene matches: 3. The CDR3 loop reads CASSIETSGYTDTQYF. In DNA, the CDR3 is TGTGCCAGTAGTATAGAAACTAGCGGGTACACAGATACGCAGTATTTT.

V is TRBV6-2 or TRBV6-3 and J is TRBJ2-2, with D perhaps TRBD2 (5 bases). This CDR3 spans 16 amino acids. V was shortened by 6 bases and J by 8 bases, with 22 bases between the two germline ends. The germline V gene encodes CDR1 MNHEY and CDR2 SVGEGT. The chain's CDR3 is CASSTLPGNTGGELFF. For the CDR3, the DNA is TGTGCCAGCAGCACGCTCCCCGGGAACACGGGGGGGGAGCTGTTTTTT.

The J gene is TRBJ2-3, the V gene TRBV6-1; 10 nucleotides line up with TRBD2. CDR1 and CDR2 (germline): MNHNS, SASEGT. V trimming: 2 bases; J trimming: 4 bases; junction bases outside the gene matches: 3. CDR3 length equals 15 residues. CDR3 sequence (DNA): TGTGCCAGCAGTGAACTAGCGGGGGACCCAGATACGCAGTATTTT. Amino acids: CASSELAGDPDTQYF.

The CDR3 coding sequence is TGTGCCAGCAGCGTGCAGGGCACTACCACTGAAGCTTTCTTT. Its protein is CASSVQGTTTEAFF. V gene TRBV9 combines with J gene TRBJ1-1, with a possible D match to TRBD1 (5 bases). The CDR3 contains 14 residues. Looked up from germline, CDR1 is SGDLS and CDR2 is YYNGEE. Trimming shortened V by 2 bases and J by 4 bases, and 12 bases separated the two germline ends. Supplemented by reference TRBV9 and TRBJ1-1, the full variable domain reads DSGVTQTPKHLITATGQRVTLRCSPRSGDLSVYWYQQSLDQGLQFLIQYYNGEERAKGNILERFSAQQFPDLHSELNLSSLELGDSALYFCASSVQGTTTEAFFGQGTRLTVV.

The rearrangement links TRBV5-1 to TRBJ2-3; 13 nucleotides match TRBD2. Germline V CDR1 and CDR2: SGHRS, YFSETQ. V shed 1 base, J shed 1 base, and the junction held 3 bases outside the gene matches. The CDR3 has 17 amino acids. CDR3 bases: TGCGCCAGCAGCTTGACTAGCGGGGGGGCCGGCACAGATACGCAGTATTTT. Translation: CASSLTSGGAGTDTQYF.

The gene calls are TRBV5-6 and TRBJ1-6; D ambiguous. Germline assignment: CDR1 SGHDT and CDR2 YYEEEE. The CDR3 has 13 amino acids. V lost 3 bases and J lost 5, with 6 bases in between. The DNA of the CDR3 is TGTGCCAGCAGCTGGACCGATAATTCACCCCTCCACTTT. It translates to CASSWTDNSPLHF.

The genes are TRBV19 and TRBJ1-6, with 9 bases that match TRBD1. Per germline, CDR1 LNHDA and CDR2 SQIVND (reference sequence). CDR3 size: 15 residues. Trimming cost V 7 bases and J 5 bases; bases outside gene matches: 6. Here the CDR3 DNA reads TGTGCCAGTAACCAACAGGGGGCGGATAATTCACCCCTCCACTTT. Its translation is CASNQQGADNSPLHF.